This T cell receptor beta chain was obtained from a study of T-cell reconstitution after alpha-beta-depleted transplantation in children. It was with unique molecular identifiers that the TCRbeta library was prepared. TCRdb fed the PCR reads into MiXCR, producing one record per CDR3 protein. The sample shows a few hundred thousand distinct CDR3 sequences, 9.7% of them seen only once. Germline loops: CDR1 SNHLY, CDR2 FYNNEI. This CDR3 is 13 amino acids long. The V gene lost 5 bases and the J gene lost 3 bases, with 10 bases spanning the gap. This clonotype was seen ten or more times. This chain uses TRBV2 with TRBJ1-1; D is possibly TRBD1 (6 bases). The TCR comes from a human donor who donated a stem cell graft to a child with SCID. Sequencing used PBMCs from the stem cell graft donor, obtained from the stem cell graft. The CDR3 region has the DNA TGTGCCAGCAGTCGGGACACCTACACTGAAGCTTTCTTT. It yields the protein CASSRDTYTEAFF.